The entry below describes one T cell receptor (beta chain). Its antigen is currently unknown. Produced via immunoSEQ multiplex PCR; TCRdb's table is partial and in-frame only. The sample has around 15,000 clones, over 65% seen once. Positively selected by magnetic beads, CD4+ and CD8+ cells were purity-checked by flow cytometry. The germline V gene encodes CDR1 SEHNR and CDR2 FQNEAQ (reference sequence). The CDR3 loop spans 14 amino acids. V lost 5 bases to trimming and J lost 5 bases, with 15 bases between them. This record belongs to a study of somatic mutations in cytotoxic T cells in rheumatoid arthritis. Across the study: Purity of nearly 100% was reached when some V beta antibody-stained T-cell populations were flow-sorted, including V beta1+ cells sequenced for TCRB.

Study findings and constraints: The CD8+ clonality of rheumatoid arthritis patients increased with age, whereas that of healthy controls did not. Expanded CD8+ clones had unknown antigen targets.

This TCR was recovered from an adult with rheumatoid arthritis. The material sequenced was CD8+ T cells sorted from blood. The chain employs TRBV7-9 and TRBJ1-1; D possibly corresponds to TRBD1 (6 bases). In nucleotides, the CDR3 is TGTGCCAGCAGCCCGAGGGGGGAGATGACTGAAGCTTTCTTT. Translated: CASSPRGEMTEAFF.